This T cell receptor (beta chain) is drawn from a study of blood T cells in healthy people across ages. Notes on the study in general: The unsorted PBMCs prevented any conclusive comparison of naive versus antigen-experienced cells. Estimates of diversity drawn from one million T cells were considered underestimates.

In regard to this clonotype: What it binds is not known.

V shed 6 bases and J shed 0 bases, with 11 bases lying between them. CDR3 length equals 14 residues. A second PCR of 7 to 11 cycles used a sample-barcoded 5' primer and a J-beta primer mix. MiXCR, run by TCRdb on the 5' RACE reads, gives a single entry per CDR3 protein. The sample includes some 1,500,000 distinct CDR3 sequences, roughly two fifths of them seen just once. Researchers collected 7.5 to 10 milliliters of peripheral blood from every single donor. The TCR was taken from a woman between 18 and 30 years old in good health. The chain joins TRBV12-3 or TRBV12-4 to TRBJ1-1, with D unclear. Sequencing was carried out using blood. CDR3 residues: CASSSGPMNTEAFF. CDR3 bases: TGTGCCAGCAGCTCCGGACCGATGAACACTGAAGCTTTCTTT.